This T cell receptor beta chain was recovered during a study of cytomegalovirus exposure and HLA in healthy donors (dated by TCRdb to about 2017). At the level of the whole study: An earlier analysis of 587 of the donors reported about 290 Gb of sequence data and around 120 million unique TCR beta sequences from about 180 million T cells. A separate validation cohort of roughly 110 different subjects was used in addition to the roughly 670-subject first cohort. The number of donors typed differed by locus, with about 629-640 for A, B, C, DRB1 and DQB1, around 500 for DQA1, over 600 for DPA1, and approximately 470 for DPB1. Roughly 5 DR-DQ haplotypes were treated as single units for association and clustering because of strong linkage in the cohort. The study profiled the T cell repertoires of around 700 subjects by immunosequencing and related them to cytomegalovirus serostatus. High-throughput TCR immunosequencing, statistical association of individual TCRs with disease status, and machine learning were combined to predict cytomegalovirus infection status. All discovery cohort repertoires had been generated using a single sequencing platform. The study aimed to test whether signatures of past pathogen exposure could be identified by cataloging public T cell receptors. Of the 398 genotyped donors, approximately 82% fell in the genetic ancestry cluster associated with self-reported Caucasian donors. Donor age, sex, ethnicity and CMV serostatus were compiled alongside the repertoire data. In a later genetic analysis, genome-wide SNP genotypes for about three fifths of the roughly 670 donors were used, and that subset was treated as a discovery cohort. Class I and class II HLA loci were covered by the typing at four-digit resolution. Approximately 300 gigabases of sequencing data and 70 million to 95 million unique TCR sequences made up an early release that covered approximately 620 HLA-typed donors. Among some 400 genotyped donors of the cohort, an average of about 220,000 unique TCR beta nucleotide sequences was sequenced per donor, of which roughly 18% were non-productive. A later analysis re-examined previously published TCR beta repertoires from around 670 donors and added high-resolution HLA genotyping to investigate patterns of TCR occurrence. Rather than drawing on any new phenotypic data, the later analysis identified candidate immune exposures from TCR beta sequences and the way those sequences occurred across donors. To decide whether each TCR beta V gene segment behaved as functional or pseudogenic, an earlier analysis of some 540 of the donors relied on high-throughput TCR beta sequencing.

The cohort was made up of approximately 670 healthy bone marrow donors. All cohort members were sampled while nominally healthy, although unrecorded immune exposures were likely present. The donor was CMV seronegative and belonged to the group of 352 seronegative cohort members. A peripheral blood sample was collected from each donor, and TCR beta sequencing was performed on peripheral blood mononuclear cells. The Qiagen DNeasy Blood Extraction Kit was used to extract genomic DNA from the blood cell samples. Points on this clone: Its antigen specificity is not known. Nothing much larger sits one base from this clone, and base qualities are not available.

Findings and caveats that apply to the study as a whole: A further reported finding was that TCR beta sequences accurately predicted the HLA-A and HLA-B alleles for most subjects in the first cohort. According to the authors, the approach could potentially be generalized to other disease states and immunological phenotypes. Compared with the 666-donor mean, donors in an Asian-associated ancestry cluster had fewer N-insertions in productive TCRs, according to a later genetic analysis. Sequencing depth was assumed to be roughly uniform across donors in the presence/absence analyses, though that assumption may not hold. The earlier analysis of approximately 590 of the donors excluded some 15 rarely observed V segments, including chromosome 9 orphons, because counts were too low. In vitro tests confirmed that a few of the cytomegalovirus-associated TCR beta chains recognize cytomegalovirus antigens. At a false discovery rate of 0.05, a later analysis linked 16,951 TCR beta sequences to specific HLA alleles. Strong co-occurrence of HLA alleles, especially DR and DQ, made assigning TCR associations to individual alleles difficult. Linkage disequilibrium might explain the correlated functional status among segregating V segments, but an unknown experimental factor could not be excluded. In the study, around 150 TCR beta chains were listed as associated with cytomegalovirus. An association between a missense DCLRE1C variant and V-gene and J-gene trimming of TCR beta chains was found in a later genetic analysis and replicated in an independent cohort. While some public TCRs were present in many individuals, most TCR sequences turned up only very rarely across donors. The only immune exposure information available for the cohort was CMV serostatus. Because HLA typing was unavailable for some donors at each locus, only the typed subset was used in association tests. A cluster of highly shared sequence variants was judged likely to be a technical artifact of the sequencing pipeline. A later analysis reported that several top co-occurrence clusters appeared linked to parvovirus B19, influenza, CMV and Epstein-Barr virus. In a later analysis, most CMV-associated TCR beta chains were found to appear HLA-restricted, with HLA associations seemingly driven largely by CMV exposure. The classifier was reported to diagnose cytomegalovirus status with high specificity and sensitivity in both the original cohort and the validation cohort. Some IMGT-functional V segments, including TRBV6-2 and TRBV6-3, could not be distinguished by the 87-base-pair reads and were therefore excluded. An earlier analysis of approximately 500 of the donors showed that most TCR beta V segments appeared in productive rearrangements either about 90% or about 30% of the time, which broadly matched IMGT annotations. A later analysis found that TCR association rates varied across HLA loci, with DRB1 alleles showing the most associated TCRs and HLA-C alleles the fewest. In a later analysis, HLA-associated TCR beta chains were found to be more clonally expanded and to have lower generation probabilities than equally common non-associated chains. Only TCR beta chains were sequenced in this cohort, and the absence of alpha or paired-chain data limited detectable features.

Libraries were constructed by the immunoSEQ multiplex PCR assay. The multiplex PCR relied on a mix of 60 forward primers for TCR Vbeta segments and 13 reverse primers for TCR Jbeta segments. The CDR3 region of rearranged TCR beta genes was amplified from genomic DNA by a multiplex PCR assay. On the Illumina HiSeq System, the amplified TCR beta libraries were sequenced as 87-base-pair reads. The paper's processing steps were these. A later analysis tallied tens of millions of unique TCR beta chains across the 666 repertoires, and 10 million to 11 million of those chains were shared by two or more donors. Raw reads were error-corrected and collapsed into unique sequences by a nearest-neighbor algorithm in which closely related sequences were merged to remove PCR and sequencing errors. Alignment of CDR3 sequences to IMGT reference sequences was used to assign V, D and J gene segments. For a sequence to be retained, a match of at least six nucleotides was required to both a V gene segment and a J gene segment. Rearrangements were called productive when the CDR3 lacked stop codons and stayed in frame with V and J; all others were non-productive. Following IMGT convention, CDR3 was defined as the stretch from the second conserved V-encoded cysteine up to the conserved J-encoded phenylalanine. The earlier analysis of about 610 of the donors excluded any sequence lacking an unambiguous match to a single V gene segment. An earlier analysis of 587 of the donors classified V segments as functional when productive rearrangements were above 56.7% and as segregating when the standard deviation between donors was above 5%. A statistical classification framework was built for diagnosing cytomegalovirus status from the catalog of TCR beta chain sequences. In a later analysis, TCR nucleotide sequences were compared against IMGT/GENE-DB human TR gene sequences so that V and J genes could be assigned. The TCRdist pipeline was used in a later analysis to assign CDR3 sequences and most-parsimonious VDJ recombination scenarios. In a later analysis, each TCR beta chain was defined by its CDR3 amino acid sequence together with its V-gene family, and reads without a unique V-gene family were excluded. A later analysis removed 450 to 600 highly shared, low-generation-probability nucleotide sequences to deal with suspected cross-contamination and a sequencing artifact. For each public chain, a later analysis derived a clonal expansion index from normalized ranks of inferred template counts within each repertoire. In a later analysis, generation probabilities were computed with a VDJ recombination model fitted to out-of-frame rearrangements, and the resulting probabilities were checked against IGoR. In a later analysis, TCR-TCR, TCR-HLA and TCR-CMV co-occurrence was scored with hypergeometric tests, and a repertoire-size bias correction was applied to TCR pairs. In a later analysis, false discovery rates were estimated by permuting HLA or CMV assignments 20 times. In a later analysis, co-occurring TCRs were grouped using DBSCAN, and TCRdist sequence similarity was added for clustering within HLA-allele-positive subsets. Repertoires with fewer than 30,000 or more than 120,000 public chains were left out of co-occurrence clustering, as were five repertoires with anomalous nucleotide sharing. TCRdb limited this immuneACCESS table to in-frame rearrangements with V and J called. A share of clones is missing; checked studies link under half to unresolved V genes, and the rest is unexplained. V and J calls and clone size are as listed in that table; D and trimming were resolved from the DNA. For this sample there are around 150,000 clones; 65% to 85% appear just once. Of the sample, less than 4% is held by the ten largest clones.

At the junction V is shortened by 4 bases and J by 3 bases, with 10 bases in between. Based on the germline V gene, the CDR1 and CDR2 sequences are SGHRS and YFSETQ. The CDR3 covers 14 residues, taking in both the cysteine and the phenylalanine. The read is trimmed to its CDR3 DNA, 42 bases read in frame from base 1. The V and J segments used are TRBV5-1 and TRBJ2-2; the D gene is perhaps TRBD1, from 6 matching bases. Sequenced: PBMCs. This receptor was identified in a male donor in good health and CMV-seronegative. This receptor carries the CDR3 CASSQDSHTGELFF. The nucleotide sequence is TGCGCCAGCAGCCAGGACAGCCACACCGGGGAGCTGTTTTTT.